Given below is one T cell receptor (beta chain) in context. This CDR3 comprises 16 residues. The V gene's germline CDR1 is MDHEN and CDR2 SYDVKM. V lost 7 bases and J lost 0, with 18 bases in between. These data originate in a study of blood T cell repertoires in COVID-19. Study overall: Sites across the United States, Italy and Spain contributed samples from acute and convalescent COVID-19.

How the authors handled the data: Cell counts per sample came from amplifying reference gene primers. Using immunoSEQ multiplex PCR, the repertoire was profiled, and TCRdb retains in-frame clones only, with some absent. V, J and clone size were drawn from that table, and D and trimming were deduced from the DNA. Seen here are about 120,000 clones, about 89% observed once, and the top ten hold about 4.4%. This clonotype was sampled from a man in his 60s with COVID-19, enrolled during active disease. J is TRBJ1-1 and V is TRBV28; perhaps TRBD1 as D (5 bases). The sample was peripheral blood. The CDR3 sequence: CASNLLGGLLNTEAFF. The DNA of the CDR3 is TGTGCCAGCAACCTTCTGGGGGGACTCCTGAACACTGAAGCTTTCTTT.